This TCR beta chain was retrieved from a study of a mutant IDH1 vaccine in newly diagnosed glioma. Study summary: Investigators started vaccination 4-6 weeks after radiotherapy alone, or with temozolomide cycles. Patients under treatment included 62.5% males and approximately 38% females and had a mean age of approximately 40 years.

Assay used: immunoSEQ multiplex PCR; TCRdb lists only in-frame clones, some missing. The top ten clones hold 7.2% of a sample with 25,000 to 30,000 clones, around four fifths of them seen once. Notes on the study in general: It seemed that pseudoprogression was not linked to changes in the top peripheral T cell clonotypes.

As regards this clone: Its antigen is not identified.

The CDR3 contains 16 residues. The J segment lost 5 bases and the V segment lost 4 bases, leaving 12 bases of the junction unmatched. The germline V gene has CDR1 SGHDT and CDR2 YYEEEE. Time point denoted: week 5, during vaccination. Every single dose of the vaccine, 300 ug of mutant IDH1 20-mer peptide, came with topical imiquimod. Patients carried new grade 3 or 4 IDH1-mutant astrocytomas lacking nuclear ATRX. V gene TRBV5-6 combines with J gene TRBJ2-1; 7 nucleotides match TRBD1. The TCR sequence derives from a man aged 35 to 55 with glioma. Some clones in this sample may be carry-over from other donors' samples. The sample consisted of PBMCs, taken from a glioma patient whose treatment included an IDH1 peptide vaccine. In nucleotides, the CDR3 is TGTGCCAGCAGCCACAGACAGGGATGGTTCGACAATGAGCAGTTCTTC. Encoded protein: CASSHRQGWFDNEQFF.